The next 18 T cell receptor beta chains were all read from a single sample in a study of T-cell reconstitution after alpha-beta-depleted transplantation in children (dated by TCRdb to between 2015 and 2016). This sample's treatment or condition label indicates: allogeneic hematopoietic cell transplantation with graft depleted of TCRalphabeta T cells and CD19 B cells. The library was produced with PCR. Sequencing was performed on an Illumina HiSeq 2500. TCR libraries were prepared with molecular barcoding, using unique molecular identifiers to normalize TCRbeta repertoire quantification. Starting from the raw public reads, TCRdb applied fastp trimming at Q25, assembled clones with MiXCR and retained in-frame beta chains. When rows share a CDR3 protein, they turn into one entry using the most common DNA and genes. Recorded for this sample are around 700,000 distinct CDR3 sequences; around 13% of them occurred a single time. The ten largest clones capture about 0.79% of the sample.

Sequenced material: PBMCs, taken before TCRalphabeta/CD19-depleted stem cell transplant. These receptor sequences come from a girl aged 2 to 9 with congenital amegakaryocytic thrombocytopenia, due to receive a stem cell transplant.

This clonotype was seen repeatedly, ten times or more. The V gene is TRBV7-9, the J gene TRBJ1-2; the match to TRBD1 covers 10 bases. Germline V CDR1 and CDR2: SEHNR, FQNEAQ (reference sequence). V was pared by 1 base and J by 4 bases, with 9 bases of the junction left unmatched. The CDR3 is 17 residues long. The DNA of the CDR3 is TGTGCCAGCAGCTTAGACCATACAGGACAGGGGGGCTATGGCTACACCTTC. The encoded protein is CASSLDHTGQGGYGYTF.

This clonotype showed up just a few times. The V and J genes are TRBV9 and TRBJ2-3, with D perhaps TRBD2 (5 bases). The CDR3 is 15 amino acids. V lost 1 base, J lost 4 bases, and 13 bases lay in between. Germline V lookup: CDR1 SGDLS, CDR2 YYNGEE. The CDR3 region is CASSVRWESADTQYF. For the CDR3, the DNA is TGTGCCAGCAGCGTACGGTGGGAGTCAGCAGATACGCAGTATTTT.

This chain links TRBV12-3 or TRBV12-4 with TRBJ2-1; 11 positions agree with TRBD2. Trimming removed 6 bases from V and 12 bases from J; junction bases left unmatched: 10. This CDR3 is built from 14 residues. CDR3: CASRALAGDGAQFF. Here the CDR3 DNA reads TGTGCCAGCAGAGCACTAGCGGGAGATGGGGCGCAGTTCTTC.

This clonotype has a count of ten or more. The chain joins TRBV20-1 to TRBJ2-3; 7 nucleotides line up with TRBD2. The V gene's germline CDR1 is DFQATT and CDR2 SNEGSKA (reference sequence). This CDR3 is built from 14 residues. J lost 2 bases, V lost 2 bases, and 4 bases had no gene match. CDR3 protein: CSARQAGFTDTQYF. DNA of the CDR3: TGCAGTGCTAGACAAGCGGGATTCACAGATACGCAGTATTTT.

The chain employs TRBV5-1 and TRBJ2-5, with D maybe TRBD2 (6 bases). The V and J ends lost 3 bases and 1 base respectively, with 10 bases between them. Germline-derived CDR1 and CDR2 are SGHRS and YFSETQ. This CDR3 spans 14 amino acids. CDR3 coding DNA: TGCGCCAGCAGCTCCCTCGGGGGCCAAGAGACCCAGTACTTC. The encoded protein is CASSSLGGQETQYF. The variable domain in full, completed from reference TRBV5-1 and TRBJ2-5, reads KAGVTQTPRYLIKTRGQQVTLSCSPISGHRSVSWYQQTPGQGLQFLFEYFSETQRNKGNFPGRFSGRQFSNSRSEMNVSTLELGDSALYLCASSSLGGQETQYFGPGTRLLVL.

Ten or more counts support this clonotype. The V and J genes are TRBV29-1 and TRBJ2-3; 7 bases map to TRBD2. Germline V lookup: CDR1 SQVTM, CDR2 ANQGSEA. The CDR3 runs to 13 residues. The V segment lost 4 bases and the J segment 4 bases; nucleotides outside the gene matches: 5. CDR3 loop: CSVVGTIADTQYF. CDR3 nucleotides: TGCAGCGTTGTCGGGACTATCGCAGATACGCAGTATTTT.

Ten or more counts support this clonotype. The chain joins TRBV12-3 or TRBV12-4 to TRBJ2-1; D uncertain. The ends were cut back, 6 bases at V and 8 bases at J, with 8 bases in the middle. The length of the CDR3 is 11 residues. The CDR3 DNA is TGTGCCAGCAGACGAGTACATGAGCAGTTCTTC. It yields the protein CASRRVHEQFF.

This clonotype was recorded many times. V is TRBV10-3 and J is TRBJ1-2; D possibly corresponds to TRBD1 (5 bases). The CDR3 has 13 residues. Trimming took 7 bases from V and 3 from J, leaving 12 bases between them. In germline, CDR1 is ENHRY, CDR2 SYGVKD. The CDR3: CAIKGALHYGYTF. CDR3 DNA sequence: TGTGCCATCAAAGGGGCGTTGCACTATGGCTACACCTTC.

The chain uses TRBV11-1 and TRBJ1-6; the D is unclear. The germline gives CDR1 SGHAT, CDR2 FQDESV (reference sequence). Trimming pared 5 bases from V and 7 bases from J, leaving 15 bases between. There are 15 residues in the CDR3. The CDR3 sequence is CASSEAGEKNSPLHF. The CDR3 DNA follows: TGTGCCAGCAGCGAGGCGGGTGAGAAAAATTCACCCCTCCACTTT.

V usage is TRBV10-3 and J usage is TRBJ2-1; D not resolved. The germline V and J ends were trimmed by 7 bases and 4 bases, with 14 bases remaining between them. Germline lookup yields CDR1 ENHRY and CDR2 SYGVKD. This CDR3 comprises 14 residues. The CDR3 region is CAIKPPTPYNEQFF. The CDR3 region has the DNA TGTGCCATCAAACCGCCGACTCCTTACAATGAGCAGTTCTTC.

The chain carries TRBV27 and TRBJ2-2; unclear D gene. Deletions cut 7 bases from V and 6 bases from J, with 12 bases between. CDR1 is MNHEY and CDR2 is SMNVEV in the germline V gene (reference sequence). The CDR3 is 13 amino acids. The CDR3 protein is CASTSLRPGELFF. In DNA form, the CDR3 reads TGTGCCAGCACCTCACTCCGCCCCGGGGAGCTGTTTTTT.

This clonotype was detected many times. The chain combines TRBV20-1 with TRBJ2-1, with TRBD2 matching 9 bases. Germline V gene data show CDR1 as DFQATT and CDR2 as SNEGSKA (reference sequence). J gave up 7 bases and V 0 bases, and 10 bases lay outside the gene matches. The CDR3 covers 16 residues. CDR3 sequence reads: CSAREPGTSIKNEQFF. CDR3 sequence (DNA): TGCAGTGCTAGAGAACCCGGGACTAGCATTAAGAATGAGCAGTTCTTC.

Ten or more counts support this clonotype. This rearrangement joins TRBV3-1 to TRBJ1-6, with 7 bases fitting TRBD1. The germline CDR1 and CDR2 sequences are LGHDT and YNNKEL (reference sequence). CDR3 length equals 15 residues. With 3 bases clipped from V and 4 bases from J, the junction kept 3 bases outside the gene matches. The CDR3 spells CASSQGQTYNSPLHF. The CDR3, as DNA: TGTGCCAGCAGCCAGGGACAGACGTATAATTCACCCCTCCACTTT.

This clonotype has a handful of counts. This chain's CDR3 is CASSSRDRGTGELFF. Here the CDR3 DNA reads TGTGCCAGCAGCTCTCGGGACAGGGGCACCGGGGAGCTGTTTTTT. This chain connects TRBV7-9 to TRBJ2-2, with TRBD1 identical over 10 bases. This CDR3 is 15 amino acids long. J was trimmed by 4 bases and V by 4 bases; bases with no gene match: 3. CDR1 and CDR2 (germline): SEHNR, FQNEAQ (reference sequence).

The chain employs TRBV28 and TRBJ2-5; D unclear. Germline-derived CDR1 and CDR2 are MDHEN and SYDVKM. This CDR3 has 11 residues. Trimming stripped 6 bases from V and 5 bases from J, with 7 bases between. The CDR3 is CASRTSETQYF. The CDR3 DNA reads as TGTGCCAGCAGAACATCGGAGACCCAGTACTTC.

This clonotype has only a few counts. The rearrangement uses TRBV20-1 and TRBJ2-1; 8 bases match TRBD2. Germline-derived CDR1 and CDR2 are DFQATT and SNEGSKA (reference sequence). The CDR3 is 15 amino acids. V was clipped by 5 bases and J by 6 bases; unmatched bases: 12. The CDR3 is CSAPPPGLGGNEQFF. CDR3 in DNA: TGCAGTGCTCCCCCTCCGGGACTAGGGGGCAATGAGCAGTTCTTC.

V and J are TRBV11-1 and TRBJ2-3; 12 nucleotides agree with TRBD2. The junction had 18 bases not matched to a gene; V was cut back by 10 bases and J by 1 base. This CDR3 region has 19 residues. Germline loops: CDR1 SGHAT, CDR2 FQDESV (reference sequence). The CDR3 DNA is TGTGCCATCGCCTGGCGGAAGACTAGCGGGAGTGAGGGCACAGATACGCAGTATTTT. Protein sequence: CAIAWRKTSGSEGTDTQYF.

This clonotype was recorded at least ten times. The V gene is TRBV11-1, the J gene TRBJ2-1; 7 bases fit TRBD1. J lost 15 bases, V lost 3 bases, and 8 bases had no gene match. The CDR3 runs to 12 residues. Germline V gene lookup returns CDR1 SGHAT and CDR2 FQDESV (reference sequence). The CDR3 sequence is CASSFPGGKRFF. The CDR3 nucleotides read TGTGCCAGCAGCTTTCCAGGGGGAAAGCGGTTCTTC.